These 12 T cell receptor beta chains came from one sample sequenced in a study of vaccination effects on CD4 cells after COVID-19. Some clones are missing from TCRdb's copy, which holds only in-frame ones; the method was immunoSEQ multiplex PCR. The sample lists tens of thousands of clones; 70% were seen once. Before sequencing took place, the ViraFEST assay used viral peptide pools to expand antigen-specific CD4+ T cells. Investigators separated out CD4+ T cells once 10 days of culture had passed. The antigens of these receptors remain unknown. The sample here was CD4+ T cells from PBMCs cultured with HCoV-229E spike peptides, taken before COVID-19 vaccination. The receptors originated from a human donor who received a COVID-19 vaccine.

The chain recombines TRBV18 with TRBJ1-2, with 8 bases matching TRBD1. This CDR3 is built from 15 residues. V was pared by 3 bases and J by 1 base, with 4 bases of the junction left unmatched. Germline CDR1 and CDR2: KGHSH and LQKENI. In DNA, the CDR3 is TGTGCCAGCTCACCCTTGGGACAGGATAACTATGGCTACACCTTC. This codes for CASSPLGQDNYGYTF.

The chain carries TRBV6-2 or TRBV6-3 and TRBJ2-1, with 9 nucleotides matching TRBD1. CDR3 size: 19 residues. CDR1 and CDR2 from the germline V gene are MNHEY and SVGEGT. Trimming took 6 bases from V and 7 from J; bases not matched to a gene: 22. DNA of the CDR3: TGTGCCAGCAGCTCCCGAGGGACAGGGTTGGACTTACTCATTAATGAGCAGTTCTTC. It translates to CASSSRGTGLDLLINEQFF.

This clone appeared a few times. The chain carries TRBV12-5 and TRBJ2-2, with 7 nucleotides matching TRBD2. The V and J ends lost 1 base and 5 bases, in that order; junction bases with no gene match: 13. Germline assignment: CDR1 LGHNT and CDR2 FRNRAP. The CDR3 spans 18 residues. The CDR3 sequence: CASGLDPSSGGRTGELFF. The CDR3 DNA reads as TGTGCTAGTGGTTTGGATCCTAGCTCGGGAGGTCGGACCGGGGAGCTGTTTTTT.

The rearrangement joins TRBV25-1 to TRBJ1-2; 8 bases map to TRBD1. This CDR3 is built from 17 residues. With V trimmed by 6 bases and J by 0 bases, 12 bases remained unmatched. Per germline, CDR1 MGHDK and CDR2 SYGVNS. In DNA form, the CDR3 reads TGTGCCAGCAGGAGAGCAGGGGAACAGGGGGCTAACTATGGCTACACCTTC. Translated, it gives CASRRAGEQGANYGYTF.

V usage is TRBV7-2 and J usage is TRBJ2-5; 7 bases fit TRBD1. This CDR3 is built from 13 residues. Germline V CDR1 and CDR2: SGHTA, FQGNSA. V lost 9 bases and J lost 7; bases outside the gene matches: 11. The CDR3 loop is CASEDRPYGTQYF. The CDR3 region has the DNA TGTGCCAGTGAGGACAGGCCGTATGGGACCCAGTACTTC.

This clone was counted only a few times. For the CDR3, the DNA is TGTGCCAGCAGTTTCGGGACAGCGAACACTGAAGCTTTCTTT. Amino acid sequence: CASSFGTANTEAFF. The V and J genes are TRBV6-2 or TRBV6-3 and TRBJ1-1; 7 bases agree with TRBD1. The CDR3 consists of 14 residues. After removal of 4 bases from V and 1 base from J, the junction contained 3 bases not matched to a gene. Germline loops: CDR1 MNHEY, CDR2 SVGEGT.

There are a few counts of this clone. This chain links TRBV6-5 with TRBJ2-7; no definite D call. The V end was cut by 2 bases, the J end by 4 bases, with 12 bases between. The CDR3 covers 14 residues. The germline gives CDR1 MNHEY, CDR2 SVGAGI. The CDR3 region is CASSYGSREYEQYF. DNA for the CDR3: TGTGCCAGCAGTTACGGTTCTAGAGAGTACGAGCAGTACTTC.

The chain couples TRBV3-1 (or the pseudogene TRBV3-2) to TRBJ2-7; 8 bases are shared with TRBD1. Germline values: CDR1 LGHDT, CDR2 YNNKEL (reference sequence). The CDR3 totals 13 residues. The V gene end was trimmed by 3 bases and the J gene end by 5 bases; junction bases not matched to a gene: 3. CDR3 loop: CASSQQGAHEQYF. CDR3 sequence (DNA): TGTGCCAGCAGCCAGCAGGGGGCCCACGAGCAGTACTTC.

The chain employs TRBV7-9 and TRBJ2-5; D unresolved. Looked up from germline, CDR1 is SEHNR and CDR2 is FQNEAQ (reference sequence). This CDR3 has 13 amino acids. The germline V and J ends were trimmed by 1 base and 1 base, with 4 bases remaining between them. CDR3 amino acids: CASSLGAQETQYF. The CDR3 DNA sequence: TGTGCCAGCAGCTTAGGGGCCCAAGAGACCCAGTACTTC.

The CDR3 DNA reads as TGCGCCAGCAGCTTTACTAGCACCGGGGAGCTGTTTTTT. It codes for CASSFTSTGELFF. V is TRBV5-1 and J is TRBJ2-2; D is perhaps TRBD2 (5 bases). CDR3 length: 13 amino acids. V gave up 2 bases and J gave up 4 bases, with 6 bases separating them. Germline values: CDR1 SGHRS, CDR2 YFSETQ. Complete variable domain (other parts from reference TRBV5-1 and TRBJ2-2): KAGVTQTPRYLIKTRGQQVTLSCSPISGHRSVSWYQQTPGQGLQFLFEYFSETQRNKGNFPGRFSGRQFSNSRSEMNVSTLELGDSALYLCASSFTSTGELFFGEGSRLTVL.

This clone was observed a handful of times. J is TRBJ2-5 and V is TRBV10-1; TRBD2 matches 7 bases. With V trimmed by 1 base and J by 2 bases, 4 bases remained unmatched. The length of the CDR3 is 15 residues. Looked up from germline, CDR1 is WNHNN and CDR2 is SYGVQD (reference sequence). For the CDR3, the DNA is TGCGCCAGCAGTGAGTTTGCCGGGGGGCAAGAGACCCAGTACTTC. Its translation: CASSEFAGGQETQYF.

V is TRBV2 and J is TRBJ2-5; the D call may be TRBD1 or TRBD2 (5 bases each). The CDR3 has 18 amino acids. V gave up 0 bases and J gave up 1 base, with 18 bases separating them. The germline V gene has CDR1 SNHLY and CDR2 FYNNEI. CDR3 DNA: TGTGCCAGCAGTGAAGCGCTGGGGCGGGCCTGGGGCCAAGAGACCCAGTACTTC. This codes for CASSEALGRAWGQETQYF.